This T cell receptor beta chain is drawn from a study of shared T cell receptors in the human thymus. Measured with immunoSEQ multiplex PCR; TCRdb has only the in-frame clones, and not every one. The sample records 700,000 or so clones, 75% to 90% being singletons. This clone was seen a single time. Germline CDR1 and CDR2: LGHNT and FRNRAP. Trimming pared 6 bases from V and 3 bases from J, leaving 14 bases between. The CDR3 contains 14 residues. These same data were also listed under a study on human thymus T cells. According to that study: Thymic repertoires overlap heavily among unrelated individuals, related research has reported.

The source is a girl less than two years old with a congenital heart defect. This chain uses TRBV12-5 with TRBJ1-1; D remains unclear. The specimen sequenced was thymocytes. Here the CDR3 reads CASGRGRPDTEAFF. The CDR3 region has the DNA TGTGCTAGTGGCCGAGGGAGGCCGGACACTGAAGCTTTCTTT.